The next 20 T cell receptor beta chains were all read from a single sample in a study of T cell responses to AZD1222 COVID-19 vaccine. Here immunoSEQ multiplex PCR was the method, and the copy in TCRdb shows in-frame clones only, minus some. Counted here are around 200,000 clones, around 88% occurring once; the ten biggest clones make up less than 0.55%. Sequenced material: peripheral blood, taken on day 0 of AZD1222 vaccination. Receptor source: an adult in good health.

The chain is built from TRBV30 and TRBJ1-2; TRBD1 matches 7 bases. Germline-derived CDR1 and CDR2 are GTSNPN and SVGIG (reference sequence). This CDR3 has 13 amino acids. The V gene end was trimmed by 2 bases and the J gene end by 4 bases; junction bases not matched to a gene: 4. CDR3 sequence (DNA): TGTGCCTGGAGTTCAACAGGGGCCTATGGCTACACCTTC. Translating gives CAWSSTGAYGYTF. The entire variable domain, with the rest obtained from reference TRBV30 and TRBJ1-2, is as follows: SQTIHQWPATLVQPVGSPLSLECTVEGTSNPNLYWYRQAAGRGLQLLFYSVGIGQISSEVPQNLSASRPQDRQFILSSKKLLLSDSGFYLCAWSSTGAYGYTFGSGTRLTVV.

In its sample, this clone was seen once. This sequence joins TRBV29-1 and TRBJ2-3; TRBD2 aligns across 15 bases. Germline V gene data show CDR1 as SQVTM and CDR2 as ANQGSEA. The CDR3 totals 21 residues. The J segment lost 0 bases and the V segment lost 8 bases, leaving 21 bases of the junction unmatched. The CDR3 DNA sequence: TGCAGCATCCTGGGACTAGCGGGGGGCCAAGCACCGGGAGCTAGCACAGATACGCAGTATTTT. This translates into CSILGLAGGQAPGASTDTQYF.

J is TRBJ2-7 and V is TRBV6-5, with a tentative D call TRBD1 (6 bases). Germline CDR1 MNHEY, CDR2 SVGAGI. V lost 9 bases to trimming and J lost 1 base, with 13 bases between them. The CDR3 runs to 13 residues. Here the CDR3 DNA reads TGTGCCAGTCATAGGACAGAATCCTACGAGCAGTACTTC. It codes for CASHRTESYEQYF.

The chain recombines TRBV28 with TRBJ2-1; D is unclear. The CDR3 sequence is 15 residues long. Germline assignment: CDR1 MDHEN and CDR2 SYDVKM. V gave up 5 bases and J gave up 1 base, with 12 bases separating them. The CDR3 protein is CASSASLPSYNEQFF. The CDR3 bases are TGTGCCAGCAGTGCCAGCTTGCCGTCCTACAATGAGCAGTTCTTC.

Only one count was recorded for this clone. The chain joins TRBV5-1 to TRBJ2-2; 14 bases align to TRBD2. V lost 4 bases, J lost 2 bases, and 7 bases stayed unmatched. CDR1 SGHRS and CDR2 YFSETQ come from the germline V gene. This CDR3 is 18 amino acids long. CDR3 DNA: TGCGCCAGCAGCCCGGGGACTAGCGGGAGTTTAAACACCGGGGAGCTGTTTTTT. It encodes CASSPGTSGSLNTGELFF.

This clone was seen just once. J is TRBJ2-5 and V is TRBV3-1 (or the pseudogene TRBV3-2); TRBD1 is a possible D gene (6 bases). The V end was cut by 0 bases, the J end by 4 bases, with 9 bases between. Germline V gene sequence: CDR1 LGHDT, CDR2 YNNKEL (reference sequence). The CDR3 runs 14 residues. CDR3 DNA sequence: TGTGCCAGCAGCCAAGATAACAGGGTAGAGACCCAGTACTTC. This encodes CASSQDNRVETQYF.

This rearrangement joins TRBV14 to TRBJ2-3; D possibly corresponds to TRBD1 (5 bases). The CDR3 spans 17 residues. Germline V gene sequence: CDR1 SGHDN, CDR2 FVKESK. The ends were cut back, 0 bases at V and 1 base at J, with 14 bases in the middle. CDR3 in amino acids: CASSQDFRERGTDTQYF. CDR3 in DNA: TGTGCCAGCAGCCAAGATTTCAGGGAAAGGGGCACAGATACGCAGTATTTT.

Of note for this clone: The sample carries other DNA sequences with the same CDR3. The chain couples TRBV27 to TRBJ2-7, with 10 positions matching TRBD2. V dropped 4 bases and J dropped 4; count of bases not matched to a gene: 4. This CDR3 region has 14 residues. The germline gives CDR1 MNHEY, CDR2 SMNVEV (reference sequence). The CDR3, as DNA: TGTGCCAGCAGTTCCGGGACTAGCGTTTACGAGCAGTACTTC. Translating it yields CASSSGTSVYEQYF.

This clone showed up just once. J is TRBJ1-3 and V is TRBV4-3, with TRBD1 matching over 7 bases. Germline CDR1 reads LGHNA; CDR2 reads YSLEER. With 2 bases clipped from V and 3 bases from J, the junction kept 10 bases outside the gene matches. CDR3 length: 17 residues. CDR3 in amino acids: CASSQNWGQSNGNTIYF. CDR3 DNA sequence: TGCGCCAGCAGCCAAAATTGGGGACAGTCAAATGGAAACACCATATATTTT.

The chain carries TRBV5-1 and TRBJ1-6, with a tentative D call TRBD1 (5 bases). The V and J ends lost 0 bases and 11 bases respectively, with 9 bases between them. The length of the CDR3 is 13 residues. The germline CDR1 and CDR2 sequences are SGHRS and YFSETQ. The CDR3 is CASSLDPGAPLHF. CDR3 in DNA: TGCGCCAGCAGCTTGGATCCGGGGGCACCCCTCCACTTT.

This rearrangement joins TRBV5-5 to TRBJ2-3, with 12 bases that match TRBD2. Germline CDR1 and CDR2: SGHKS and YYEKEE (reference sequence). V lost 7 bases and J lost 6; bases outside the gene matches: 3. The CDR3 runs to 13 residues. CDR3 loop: CASGGTSGDTQYF. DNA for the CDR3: TGTGCCAGCGGCGGGACTAGCGGGGATACGCAGTATTTT. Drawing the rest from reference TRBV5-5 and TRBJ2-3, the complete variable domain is DAGVTQSPTHLIKTRGQQVTLRCSPISGHKSVSWYQQVLGQGPQFIFQYYEKEERGRGNFPDRFSARQFPNYSSELNVNALLLGDSALYLCASGGTSGDTQYFGPGTRLTVL.

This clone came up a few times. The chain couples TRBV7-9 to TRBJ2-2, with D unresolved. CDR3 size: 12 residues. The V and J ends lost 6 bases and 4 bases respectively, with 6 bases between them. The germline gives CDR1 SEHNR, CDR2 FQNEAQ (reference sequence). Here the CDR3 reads CASSTSTGELFF. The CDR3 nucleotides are TGTGCCAGCAGTACGAGCACCGGGGAGCTGTTTTTT.

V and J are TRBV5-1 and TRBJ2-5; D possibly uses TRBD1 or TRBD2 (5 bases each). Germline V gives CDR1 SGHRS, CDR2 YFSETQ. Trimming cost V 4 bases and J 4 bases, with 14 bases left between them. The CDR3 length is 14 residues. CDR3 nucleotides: TGCGCCAGCAGCAGGGGACGGATGGGAGAGACCCAGTACTTC. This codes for CASSRGRMGETQYF.

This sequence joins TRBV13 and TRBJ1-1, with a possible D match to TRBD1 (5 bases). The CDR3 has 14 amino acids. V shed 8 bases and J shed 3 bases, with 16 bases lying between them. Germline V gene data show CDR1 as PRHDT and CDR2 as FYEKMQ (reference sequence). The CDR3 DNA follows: TGTGCCAGCGGCGCGACAGAGGAAGACACTGAAGCTTTCTTT. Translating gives CASGATEEDTEAFF. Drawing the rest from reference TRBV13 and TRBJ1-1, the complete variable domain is AAGVIQSPRHLIKEKRETATLKCYPIPRHDTVYWYQQGPGQDPQFLISFYEKMQSDKGSIPDRFSAQQFSDYHSELNMSSLELGDSALYFCASGATEEDTEAFFGQGTRLTVV.

In DNA form, the CDR3 reads TGTGCCTGGAGTCCATACCCCTCTGGGGCCAACGTCCTGACTTTC. Encoded protein: CAWSPYPSGANVLTF. V gene TRBV30 combines with J gene TRBJ2-6, with no clear D. The CDR3 sequence is 15 residues long. The germline CDR1 and CDR2 sequences are GTSNPN and SVGIG (reference sequence). Trimming stripped 2 bases from V and 0 bases from J, with 8 bases between.

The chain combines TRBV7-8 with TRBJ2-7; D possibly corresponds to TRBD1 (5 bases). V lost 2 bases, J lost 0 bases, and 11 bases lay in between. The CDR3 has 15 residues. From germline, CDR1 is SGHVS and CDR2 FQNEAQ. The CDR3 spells CASSLMEQASYEQYF. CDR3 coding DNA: TGTGCCAGCAGCTTAATGGAACAGGCCTCCTACGAGCAGTACTTC.

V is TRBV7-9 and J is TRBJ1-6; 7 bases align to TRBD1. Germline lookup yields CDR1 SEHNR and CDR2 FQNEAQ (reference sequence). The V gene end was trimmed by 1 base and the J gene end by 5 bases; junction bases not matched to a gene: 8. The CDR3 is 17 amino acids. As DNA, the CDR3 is TGTGCCAGCAGCTTAGATGGAGAGGGGGCGCATAATTCACCCCTCCACTTT. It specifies CASSLDGEGAHNSPLHF.

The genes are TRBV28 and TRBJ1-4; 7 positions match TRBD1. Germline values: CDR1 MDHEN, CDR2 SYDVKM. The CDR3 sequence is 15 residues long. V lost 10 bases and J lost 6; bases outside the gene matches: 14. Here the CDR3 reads CATNVPGGEDEKLFF. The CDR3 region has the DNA TGTGCCACAAACGTCCCAGGGGGAGAGGATGAAAAACTGTTTTTT.

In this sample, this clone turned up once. CDR3 sequence reads: CAISETSIEETQYF. CDR3 coding DNA: TGTGCCATCAGTGAAACTAGCATTGAAGAGACCCAGTACTTC. The V and J genes are TRBV10-3 and TRBJ2-5; a weak D match, TRBD2 (6 bases). The V gene lost 3 bases and the J gene lost 3 bases, with 11 bases spanning the gap. The CDR3 runs 14 residues. Germline V lookup: CDR1 ENHRY, CDR2 SYGVKD.

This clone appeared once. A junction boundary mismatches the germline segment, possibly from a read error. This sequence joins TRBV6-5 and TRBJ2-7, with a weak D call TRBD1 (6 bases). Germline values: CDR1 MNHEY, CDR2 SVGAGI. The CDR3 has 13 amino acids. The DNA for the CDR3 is TGTGTCAGCAGAGAGACAGGCCCCTACGAGCAGTACTTC. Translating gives CVSRETGPYEQYF.